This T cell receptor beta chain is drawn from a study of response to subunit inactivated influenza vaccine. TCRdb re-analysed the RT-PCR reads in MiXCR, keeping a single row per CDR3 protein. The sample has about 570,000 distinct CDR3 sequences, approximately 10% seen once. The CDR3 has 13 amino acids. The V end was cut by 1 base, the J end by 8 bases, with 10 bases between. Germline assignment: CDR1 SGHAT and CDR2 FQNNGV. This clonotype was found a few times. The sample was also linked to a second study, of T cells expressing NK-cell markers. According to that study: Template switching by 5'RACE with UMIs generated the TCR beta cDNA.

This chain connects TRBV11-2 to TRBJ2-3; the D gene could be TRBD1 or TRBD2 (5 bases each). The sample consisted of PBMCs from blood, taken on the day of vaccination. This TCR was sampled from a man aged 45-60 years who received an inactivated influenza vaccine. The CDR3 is CASSLGGTGTQYF. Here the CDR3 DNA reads TGTGCCAGCAGCTTAGGAGGGACGGGTACGCAGTATTTT.